These T cell receptor beta chains were read from a single sample in a study of cytomegalovirus exposure and HLA in healthy donors. Profiling relied on immunoSEQ multiplex PCR, and the TCRdb table lists in-frame clones only, not all of them. The sample contains about 150,000 clones, 64% of which appear only once. Sequencing input: PBMCs. These receptor sequences come from a woman in her twenties or thirties in good health and CMV-seropositive. The CDR3 runs from the conserved cysteine through the conserved F or W. The D gene is left open where the match is weak.

D gene,V gene,CDR3 protein
TRBD1,TRBV28,CASSSQGRSGNTIYF
.,TRBV6-1,CASSEVVWLEEMTGELFF
.,TRBV15,CATGRDRYTIYF
.,TRBV5-1,CASTDRVSGGGETQYF
.,TRBV6-1,CASRPGMYGYTF
.,TRBV4-2,CASSQDGRDGYEQYF
.,TRBV10-3,CAISESRGPNYEQYF
.,TRBV5-1,CASSFLGPGELFF
.,TRBV21-1,CASSGTGQFF
TRBD1,TRBV6-1,CAGMTGLGTEAFF
TRBD1,TRBV6-6,CASRMTGGVETQYF
TRBD1,TRBV18,CASSPLTGPPSTNTEAFF
TRBD1,TRBV5-1,CASSLQGDGYTF
.,TRBV28,CASSRIWALAEQFF
TRBD1,TRBV18,CASSPQTGSHEQYF
.,TRBV7-8,CASSPGLHNNEQFF
TRBD2,TRBV7-6,CASSLVGGLDNEQFF
.,TRBV7-3,CASSLSLRGGDEQFF
.,TRBV7-7,CASSLTGLAETQYF
TRBD1,TRBV28,CASKTGDQPQHF
TRBD1,TRBV14,CASSLDRVETQYF
.,TRBV6-5,CASRSLGGYTF
.,TRBV5-6,CASSGYDTPGYNEQFF
TRBD2,TRBV27,CASRLPLAGGTDTQYF
TRBD1,TRBV2,CASSEGGTGTYGTQYF
.,TRBV6-1,CASAVGWGEDEAFF
TRBD2,TRBV5-1,CASSLEVGLEALF
.,TRBV5-1,CASSLIGSENTEAFF
.,TRBV5-6,CASSFYSGDQPQHF
.,TRBV4-2,CASSQERGLYEQYF
TRBD2,TRBV2,CASHVNSGVAGGPHNEQFF
TRBD1,TRBV7-9,CASSLEGATEAFF
TRBD2,TRBV19,CASRPWAGEDEQYF
.,TRBV2,CASSEAVKGYGYTF
.,TRBV5-6,CASKRRDQPQHF
TRBD1,TRBV11-2,CASSSRDSYTEAFF
.,TRBV30,CAWRGPRHAEAFF
.,TRBV25-1,CASSEYFGADLLGELFF
TRBD2,TRBV9,CASSVTSGGLIGDEQYF
.,TRBV7-8,CASSSEMGGNYREAFF
.,TRBV6-5,CASSNLAEETQYF
.,TRBV6-1,CASKETLDAFF